The TCR beta chain described here comes from a study of control samples from healthy donors and cancer patients. The method was immunoSEQ multiplex PCR; TCRdb's version includes in-frame clones alone and lacks a portion of them. The sample carries about 130,000 clones, roughly 94% recorded once. The specimen sequenced was blood. This TCR derives from a man between 25 and 39 years old in good health.

CDR3 DNA sequence: TGCGCCAGCAGCCCAACCGGGACAGATAATTCACCCCTCCACTTT. As protein: CASSPTGTDNSPLHF. V usage is TRBV5-1 and J usage is TRBJ1-6; 7 nucleotides align to TRBD1. J gave up 5 bases and V 4 bases, and 6 bases lay outside the gene matches. CDR1 SGHRS and CDR2 YFSETQ come from the germline V gene. The CDR3 length is 15 residues. Full variable domain (rest looked up from reference TRBV5-1 and TRBJ1-6): KAGVTQTPRYLIKTRGQQVTLSCSPISGHRSVSWYQQTPGQGLQFLFEYFSETQRNKGNFPGRFSGRQFSNSRSEMNVSTLELGDSALYLCASSPTGTDNSPLHFGNGTRLTVT.